Listed below are T cell receptor beta chains from one sample, sequenced in a study of T-cell memory formation after mild COVID-19. One entry per CDR3 protein results from TCRdb running MiXCR on the 5' RACE reads. Of hundreds of thousands of distinct CDR3 sequences listed, about 20% were seen once; the top ten hold approximately 8.4%. The sequenced sample was PBMCs or a T cell subset sorted from them (not recorded which). All receptors come from an adult woman who had mild COVID-19 (a few samples of this study predate the infection). Cell type and time point are not known. Each CDR3 is given with its conserved first and last residue. Each record gives: J gene, clone size, V gene, D gene, CDR3 DNA, CDR3 protein. D genes are given only for firm matches. Clone size is stated in some rows and not others, as once, few, many or a class when expanded.

J gene: TRBJ2-7; clone size: .; V gene: TRBV5-1; D gene: TRBD1; CDR3 DNA: TGCGCCAGCAGCGTTGGGGACAGTACCTACGAGCAGTACTTC; CDR3 protein: CASSVGDSTYEQYF
J gene: TRBJ2-3; clone size: .; V gene: TRBV12-3/TRBV12-4; D gene: .; CDR3 DNA: TGTGCCAGCAGTGCCGGGACTCGAATTACTACGCAGTATTTT; CDR3 protein: CASSAGTRITTQYF
J gene: TRBJ1-5; clone size: .; V gene: TRBV5-1; D gene: .; CDR3 DNA: TGCGCCAGCAGCCCTTGGGGCCAAGGCAATCAGCCCCAGCATTTT; CDR3 protein: CASSPWGQGNQPQHF
J gene: TRBJ2-5; clone size: few; V gene: TRBV20-1; D gene: TRBD2; CDR3 DNA: TGCAGTGCAAGCGGGAGGGAGACCCAGTACTTC; CDR3 protein: CSASGRETQYF
J gene: TRBJ2-7; clone size: .; V gene: TRBV27; D gene: .; CDR3 DNA: TGTGCCAGCAGTTTCGGCTATGGGTCCTCCTACGAGCAGTACTTC; CDR3 protein: CASSFGYGSSYEQYF
J gene: TRBJ2-1; clone size: many; V gene: TRBV9; D gene: TRBD2; CDR3 DNA: TGTGCCAGCAGCGATCACCTTGGACTAGCGGGGCACAATGAGCAGTTCTTC; CDR3 protein: CASSDHLGLAGHNEQFF
J gene: TRBJ2-4; clone size: .; V gene: TRBV7-2; D gene: .; CDR3 DNA: TGTGCCAGCAGCGACTCTAATATGCGGGTGAAAAACATTCAGTACTTC; CDR3 protein: CASSDSNMRVKNIQYF
J gene: TRBJ2-1; clone size: .; V gene: TRBV5-1; D gene: TRBD2; CDR3 DNA: TGCGCCAGCATGCTAGCGGGAGTCAATGAGCAGTTCTTC; CDR3 protein: CASMLAGVNEQFF
J gene: TRBJ2-7; clone size: .; V gene: TRBV6-6; D gene: .; CDR3 DNA: TGTGCCAGCAGCCCCTGGGCGGGGGCCACCTACGAGCAGTACTTC; CDR3 protein: CASSPWAGATYEQYF
J gene: TRBJ1-1; clone size: few; V gene: TRBV29-1; D gene: TRBD1; CDR3 DNA: TGCAGCGTTGAGATACAGGGGACTGAAGCTTTCTTT; CDR3 protein: CSVEIQGTEAFF